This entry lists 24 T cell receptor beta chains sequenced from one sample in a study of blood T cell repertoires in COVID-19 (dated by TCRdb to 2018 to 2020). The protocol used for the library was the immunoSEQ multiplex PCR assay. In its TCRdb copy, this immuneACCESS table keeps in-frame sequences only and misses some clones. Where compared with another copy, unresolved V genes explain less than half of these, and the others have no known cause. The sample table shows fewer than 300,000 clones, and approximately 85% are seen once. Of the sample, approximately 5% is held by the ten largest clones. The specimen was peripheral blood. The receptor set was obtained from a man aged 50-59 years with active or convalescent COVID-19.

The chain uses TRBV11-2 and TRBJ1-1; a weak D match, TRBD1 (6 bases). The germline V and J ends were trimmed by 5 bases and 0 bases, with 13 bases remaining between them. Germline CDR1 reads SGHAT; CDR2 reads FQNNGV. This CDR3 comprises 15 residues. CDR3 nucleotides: TGTGCCAGCAGCCCAAGAGGACAGCTGAACACTGAAGCTTTCTTT. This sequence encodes CASSPRGQLNTEAFF.

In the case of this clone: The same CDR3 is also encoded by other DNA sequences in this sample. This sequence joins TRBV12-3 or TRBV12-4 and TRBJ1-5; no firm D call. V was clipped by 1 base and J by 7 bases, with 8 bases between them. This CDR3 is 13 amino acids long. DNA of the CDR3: TGTGCCAGCAGTTTAGGCGCGGGACAGCCCCAGCATTTT. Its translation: CASSLGAGQPQHF.

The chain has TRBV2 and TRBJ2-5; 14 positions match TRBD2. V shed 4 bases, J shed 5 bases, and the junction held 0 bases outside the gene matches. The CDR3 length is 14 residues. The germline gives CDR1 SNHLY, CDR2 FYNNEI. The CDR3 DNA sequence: TGTGCCAGCAGTGGGACTAGCGGGGGGGAGACCCAGTACTTC. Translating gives CASSGTSGGETQYF.

CDR3 nucleotides: TGCGCCAGCAGCAAGGACAGGCCCCAAGAGACCCAGTACTTC. Amino acid sequence: CASSKDRPQETQYF. The rearrangement uses TRBV5-1 and TRBJ2-5; TRBD1 matches at 7 bases. V shed 4 bases, J shed 1 base, and the junction held 4 bases outside the gene matches. Per the germline V gene, CDR1 is SGHRS and CDR2 is YFSETQ. CDR3 length: 14 amino acids. Based on the CDR3 plus reference TRBV5-1 and TRBJ2-5, the full variable domain is KAGVTQTPRYLIKTRGQQVTLSCSPISGHRSVSWYQQTPGQGLQFLFEYFSETQRNKGNFPGRFSGRQFSNSRSEMNVSTLELGDSALYLCASSKDRPQETQYFGPGTRLLVL.

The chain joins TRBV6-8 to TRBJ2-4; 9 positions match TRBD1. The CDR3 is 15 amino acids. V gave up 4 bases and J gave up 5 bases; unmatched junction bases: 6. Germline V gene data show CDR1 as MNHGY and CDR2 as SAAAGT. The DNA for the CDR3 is TGTGCCAGCAGTTTCTGGGACAGGGTGGAAAACATTCAGTACTTC. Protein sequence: CASSFWDRVENIQYF.

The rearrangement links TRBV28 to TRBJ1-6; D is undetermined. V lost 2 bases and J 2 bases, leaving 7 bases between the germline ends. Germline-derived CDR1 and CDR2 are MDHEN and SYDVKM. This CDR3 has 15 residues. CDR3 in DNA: TGTGCCAGCAGTTTAGCGAGCGCCTATAATTCACCCCTCCACTTT. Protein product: CASSLASAYNSPLHF.

CDR3 in DNA: TGTGCCTGGGGGCCGGGACAGAATTCACCCCTCCACTTT. This codes for CAWGPGQNSPLHF. The J gene is TRBJ1-6, the V gene TRBV30; 7 nucleotides agree with TRBD1. Germline values: CDR1 GTSNPN, CDR2 SVGIG (reference sequence). Trimming at V came to 5 bases and at J to 7 bases, leaving 5 bases not matched to a gene. This CDR3 contains 13 residues. Complete variable domain (other parts from reference TRBV30 and TRBJ1-6): SQTIHQWPATLVQPVGSPLSLECTVEGTSNPNLYWYRQAAGRGLQLLFYSVGIGQISSEVPQNLSASRPQDRQFILSSKKLLLSDSGFYLCAWGPGQNSPLHFGNGTRLTVT.

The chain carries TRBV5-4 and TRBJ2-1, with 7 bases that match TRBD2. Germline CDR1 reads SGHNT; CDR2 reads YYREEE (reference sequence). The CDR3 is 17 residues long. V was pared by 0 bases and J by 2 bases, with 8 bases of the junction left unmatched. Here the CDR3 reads CASSLGGGSRTYNEQFF. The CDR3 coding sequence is TGTGCCAGCAGCTTGGGGGGAGGGTCCCGTACCTACAATGAGCAGTTCTTC.

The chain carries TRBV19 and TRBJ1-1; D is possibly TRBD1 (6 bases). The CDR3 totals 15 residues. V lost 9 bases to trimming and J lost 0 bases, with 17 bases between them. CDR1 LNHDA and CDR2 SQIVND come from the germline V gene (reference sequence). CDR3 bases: TGTGCCAGCCTTGACGGGACATTAATGAACACTGAAGCTTTCTTT. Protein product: CASLDGTLMNTEAFF.

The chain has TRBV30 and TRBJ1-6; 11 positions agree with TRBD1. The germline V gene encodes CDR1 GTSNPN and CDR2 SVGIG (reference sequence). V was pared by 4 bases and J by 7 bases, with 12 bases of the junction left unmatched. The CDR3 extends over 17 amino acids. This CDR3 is CAWNKDRGPSFNSPLHF. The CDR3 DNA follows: TGTGCCTGGAACAAGGACAGGGGGCCTTCCTTCAATTCACCCCTCCACTTT. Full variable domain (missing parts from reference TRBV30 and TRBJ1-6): SQTIHQWPATLVQPVGSPLSLECTVEGTSNPNLYWYRQAAGRGLQLLFYSVGIGQISSEVPQNLSASRPQDRQFILSSKKLLLSDSGFYLCAWNKDRGPSFNSPLHFGNGTRLTVT.

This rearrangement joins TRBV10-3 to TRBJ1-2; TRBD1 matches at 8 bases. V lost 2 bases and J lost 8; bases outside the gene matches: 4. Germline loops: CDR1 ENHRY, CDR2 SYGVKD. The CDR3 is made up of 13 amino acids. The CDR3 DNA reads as TGTGCCATCAGTGAGGGACAGGGTGGGGGCTACACCTTC. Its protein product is CAISEGQGGGYTF.

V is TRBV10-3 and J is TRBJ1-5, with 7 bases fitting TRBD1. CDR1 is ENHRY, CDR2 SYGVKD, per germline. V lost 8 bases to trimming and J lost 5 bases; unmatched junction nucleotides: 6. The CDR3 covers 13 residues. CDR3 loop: CAIATGIDQPQHF. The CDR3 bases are TGTGCCATCGCGACAGGGATTGATCAGCCCCAGCATTTT.

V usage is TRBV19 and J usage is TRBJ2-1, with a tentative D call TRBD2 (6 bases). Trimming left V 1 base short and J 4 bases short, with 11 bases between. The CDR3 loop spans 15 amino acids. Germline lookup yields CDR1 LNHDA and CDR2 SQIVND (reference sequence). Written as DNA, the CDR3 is TGTGCCAGTAGTATAGGTAGCGGCCCGTACAATGAGCAGTTCTTC. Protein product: CASSIGSGPYNEQFF.

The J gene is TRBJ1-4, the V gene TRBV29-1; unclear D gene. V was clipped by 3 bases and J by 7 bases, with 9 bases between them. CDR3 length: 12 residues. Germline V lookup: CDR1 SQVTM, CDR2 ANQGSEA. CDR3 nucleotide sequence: TGCAGCGTTGACGGGTTTGGTGAAAAACTGTTTTTT. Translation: CSVDGFGEKLFF.

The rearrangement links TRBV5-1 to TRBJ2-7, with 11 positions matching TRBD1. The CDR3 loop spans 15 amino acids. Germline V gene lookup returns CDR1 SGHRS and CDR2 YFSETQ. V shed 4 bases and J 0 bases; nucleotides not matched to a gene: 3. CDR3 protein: CASSPGTGGSYEQYF. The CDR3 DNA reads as TGCGCCAGCAGCCCAGGGACAGGGGGCTCCTACGAGCAGTACTTC.

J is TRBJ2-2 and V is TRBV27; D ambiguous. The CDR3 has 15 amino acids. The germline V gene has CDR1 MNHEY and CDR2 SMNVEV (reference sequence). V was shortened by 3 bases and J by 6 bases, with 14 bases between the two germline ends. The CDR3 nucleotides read TGTGCCAGCAGTTTGCGCCAACTCTCACCCGGGGAGCTGTTTTTT. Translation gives CASSLRQLSPGELFF.

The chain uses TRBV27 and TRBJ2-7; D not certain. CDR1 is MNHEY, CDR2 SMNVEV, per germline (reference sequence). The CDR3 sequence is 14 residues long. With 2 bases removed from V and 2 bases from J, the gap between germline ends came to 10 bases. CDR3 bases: TGTGCCAGCAGTTTAATAGCCTTCCCCTACGAGCAGTACTTC. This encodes CASSLIAFPYEQYF.

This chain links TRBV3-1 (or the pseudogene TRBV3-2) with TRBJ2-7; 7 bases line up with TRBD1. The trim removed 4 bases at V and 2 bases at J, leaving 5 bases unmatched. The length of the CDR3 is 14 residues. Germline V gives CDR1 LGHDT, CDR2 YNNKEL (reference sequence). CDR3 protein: CASSPRQGPYEQYF. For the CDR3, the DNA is TGTGCCAGCAGCCCACGACAGGGTCCCTACGAGCAGTACTTC.

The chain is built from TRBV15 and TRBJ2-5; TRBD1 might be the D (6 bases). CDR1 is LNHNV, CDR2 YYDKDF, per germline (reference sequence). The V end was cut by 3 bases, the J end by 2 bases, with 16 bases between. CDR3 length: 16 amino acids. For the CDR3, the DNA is TGTGCCACCAGCAGGGGGGCCTCCAAGGAGCAAGAGACCCAGTACTTC. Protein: CATSRGASKEQETQYF. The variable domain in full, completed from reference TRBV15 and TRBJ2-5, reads DAMVIQNPRYQVTQFGKPVTLSCSQTLNHNVMYWYQQKSSQAPKLLFHYYDKDFNNEADTPDNFQSRRPNTSFCFLDIRSPGLGDTAMYLCATSRGASKEQETQYFGPGTRLLVL.

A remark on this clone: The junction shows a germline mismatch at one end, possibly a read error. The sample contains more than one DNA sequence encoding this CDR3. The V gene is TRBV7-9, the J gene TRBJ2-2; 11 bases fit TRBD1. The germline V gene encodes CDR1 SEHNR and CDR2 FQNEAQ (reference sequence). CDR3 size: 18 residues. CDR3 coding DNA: TGTGCCAGCAGCTCCCGGGACAGGGGGTATTTGGTGACCGGGGAGCTATTTTTT. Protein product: CASSSRDRGYLVTGELFF. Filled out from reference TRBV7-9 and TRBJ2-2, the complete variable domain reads DTGVSQNPRHKITKRGQNVTFRCDPISEHNRLYWYRQTLGQGPEFLTYFQNEAQLEKSRLLSDRFSAERPKGSFSTLEIQRTEQGDSAMYLCASSSRDRGYLVTGELFFGEGSRLTVL.

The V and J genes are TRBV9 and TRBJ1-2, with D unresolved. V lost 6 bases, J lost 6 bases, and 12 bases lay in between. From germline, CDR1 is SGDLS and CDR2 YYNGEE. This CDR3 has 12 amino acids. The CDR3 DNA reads TGTGCCAGCACGGGAGACTCCAATGGCTACACCTTC. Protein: CASTGDSNGYTF.

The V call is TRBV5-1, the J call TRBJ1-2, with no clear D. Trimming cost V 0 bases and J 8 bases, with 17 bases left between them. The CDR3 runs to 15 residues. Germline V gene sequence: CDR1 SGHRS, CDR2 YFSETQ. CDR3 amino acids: CASSLESRTGTGYTF. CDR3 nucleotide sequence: TGCGCCAGCAGCTTGGAGAGTCGGACTGGCACAGGCTACACCTTC.

Here the CDR3 DNA reads TGTGCCAGCAGCTTGAAGGGGGCGCGGGAGCAGTACTTC. Its protein is CASSLKGAREQYF. V is TRBV5-8 and J is TRBJ2-7; 7 positions match TRBD1. Germline V gene data show CDR1 as SGHTS and CDR2 as YDEGEE. This CDR3 contains 13 residues. J was trimmed by 7 bases and V by 1 base; bases with no gene match: 5.

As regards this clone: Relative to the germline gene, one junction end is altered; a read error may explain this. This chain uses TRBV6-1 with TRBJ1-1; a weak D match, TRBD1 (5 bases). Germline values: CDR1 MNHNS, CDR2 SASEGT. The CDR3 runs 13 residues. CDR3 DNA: TGTGCCAGCAATGAAGGTCCCGGACATGAAGCTTTCTTT. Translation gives CASNEGPGHEAFF.